The following is a T cell receptor (beta chain) sequence with its context. Antigen unknown. The sample is drawn from a study of OX40 agonist ivuxolimab in advanced cancers. Study-wide results and limits: Normalized T-cell clonal expansion was also low in some nonresponders. By week 6 at 0.1 to 3.0 mg/kg, blood CD4+ and CD8+ T cells had expanded clonally. Determination of antigen specificity was not performed for the expanded peripheral T cells. CD4+ T cells averaged fewer expanded clones than CD8+ T cells.

Per germline, CDR1 SGDLS and CDR2 YYNGEE. V was shortened by 4 bases and J by 4 bases, with 17 bases between the two germline ends. The CDR3 loop spans 15 amino acids. Clones were sequenced by immunoSEQ multiplex PCR, and TCRdb holds only the in-frame ones, with some missing. Among roughly 70,000 clones, around 85% were seen once, and the ten largest hold about 4%. The receptor comes from an adult with an advanced solid tumor such as melanoma, head and neck, liver or kidney cancer. Sequencing used CD4+ or CD8+ T cells sorted from blood, obtained in a trial of the OX40 agonist ivuxolimab. This chain joins TRBV9 and TRBJ1-1, with a weak D call TRBD1 (6 bases). CDR3 sequence (DNA): TGTGCCAGCAGCCCGCTACAGGGTTATAGCACTGAAGCTTTCTTT. Translated, it gives CASSPLQGYSTEAFF.